The clone carrying this T cell receptor beta chain was seen more than once but under ten times. Its antigen remains unidentified. These data come from a study of shared clonotypes between healthy human individuals. Study-level findings and limits: The expectation was that sequencing depth would affect clonotype sharing among donors.

The CDR3 extends over 15 amino acids. With V trimmed by 3 bases and J by 3 bases, 5 bases remained unmatched. CDR1 and CDR2 (germline): SGDLS, YYNGEE. Naive CD8 cells were CD45RO-negative, positively selected for CCR7, excluding terminally differentiated effector memory CD45RA+ cells. The repertoire was sequenced with immunoSEQ multiplex PCR; TCRdb's copy has only in-frame clones and lacks some. This table has 550,000 to 650,000 clones, around 96% appearing once. The sample comprised naive CD8+ T cells sorted from blood. The receptor was isolated from a woman aged 25-40 years in good health. This chain connects TRBV9 to TRBJ2-7, with 11 bases aligning to TRBD2. CDR3 in DNA: TGTGCCAGCAGCGCCCAGACTAGCGGGGACTACGAGCAGTACTTC. This translates into CASSAQTSGDYEQYF.